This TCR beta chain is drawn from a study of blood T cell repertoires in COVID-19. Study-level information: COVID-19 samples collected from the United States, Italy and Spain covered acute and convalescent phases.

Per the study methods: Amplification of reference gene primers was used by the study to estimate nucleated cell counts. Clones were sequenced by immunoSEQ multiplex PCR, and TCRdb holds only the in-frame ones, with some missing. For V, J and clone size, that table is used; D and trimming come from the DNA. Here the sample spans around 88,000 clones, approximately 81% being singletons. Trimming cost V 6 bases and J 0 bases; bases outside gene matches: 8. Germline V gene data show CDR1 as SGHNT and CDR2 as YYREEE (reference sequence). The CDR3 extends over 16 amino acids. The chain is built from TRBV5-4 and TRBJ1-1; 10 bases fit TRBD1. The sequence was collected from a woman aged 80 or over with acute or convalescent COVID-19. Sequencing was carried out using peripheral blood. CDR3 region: CASNSPGTGVNTEAFF. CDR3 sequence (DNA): TGTGCCAGCAACAGTCCCGGGACAGGGGTGAACACTGAAGCTTTCTTT.